These T cell receptor beta chains were read from a single sample in a study of read filtering for tumor transcriptome and immune sequencing. TCRdb analysed the reads with MiXCR anew, one entry per CDR3 protein. The top ten clones hold 45% to 50% of a sample with around 23,000 distinct CDR3 sequences, roughly 22% of them seen once. Material for sequencing was a population of CD138-negative cells sorted from bone marrow. The receptors derive from a donor older than 35 with multiple myeloma. CDR3s include the opening cysteine and the closing phenylalanine or tryptophan. A D gene is named only where the DNA matches it firmly. Size is omitted from some rows. Given values are once, few, many or a class for expanded clones.

clone_size,j_call,d_call,v_call,cdr3_nt,cdr3_aa
-,TRBJ1-5,-,TRBV7-2,TGTGCCAGCAGCTTAGTAGGGGCTTCCAATCAGCCCCAGCATTTT,CASSLVGASNQPQHF
many,TRBJ2-1,-,TRBV7-2,TGTGCCAGCAGCTTAGGGGGTCGAGGGAGGCATGAGCAGTTCTTC,CASSLGGRGRHEQFF
few,TRBJ1-5,-,TRBV20-1,TGCAGTGCTAGGCCTGTGAGCAATCAGCCCCAGCATTTT,CSARPVSNQPQHF
many,TRBJ2-3,TRBD2,TRBV7-3,TGTGCCAGCAGCTTACTAGGCGGGGGAGACTCAGATACGCAGTATTTT,CASSLLGGGDSDTQYF
few,TRBJ2-7,TRBD2,TRBV7-8,TGTGCCAGCAGCTTAGTGGCGGGGGGCGTCTACGAGCAGTACTTC,CASSLVAGGVYEQYF
many,TRBJ2-1,-,TRBV19,TGTGCCAGTAGTATAGTGGGGAATGAGCAGTTCTTC,CASSIVGNEQFF
many,TRBJ2-5,TRBD1,TRBV29-1,TGCAGCGTCCCGGGACAGGGGTTCGTTGAGACCCAGTACTTC,CSVPGQGFVETQYF
many,TRBJ1-5,-,TRBV6-5,TGTGCCAGCAGTCCAAACGGTCGCAATCAGCCCCAGCATTTT,CASSPNGRNQPQHF
-,TRBJ2-6,-,TRBV6-6,TGTGCCAGCACTAACGGAATATCTGGGGCCAACGTCCTGACTTTC,CASTNGISGANVLTF
-,TRBJ1-6,-,TRBV12-3/TRBV12-4,TGTGCCAGCAGTCATCTTGGGGGCGGGGGCAATTCACCCCTCCACTTT,CASSHLGGGGNSPLHF